Listed below are T cell receptor beta chains from one sample, sequenced in a study of CD8+CD57+ T cells in acquired aplastic anemia. TCRdb reprocessed the reads via MiXCR and lists one record per CDR3 protein. This table has 160,000 or so distinct CDR3 sequences, around 50% appearing once. Sequenced input: sorted CD4+, CD8+, or CD8+CD57+ T cells (not recorded which) from PBMCs. The source is a human donor with aplastic anemia. The CDR3 runs from the conserved cysteine through the conserved F or W. D genes are given only for firm matches. Clone size is given for some rows only: seen once, a few or many times, or a class if the clone is expanded.

d_call	clone_size	v_call	j_call	cdr3_nt	cdr3_aa
.	.	TRBV15	TRBJ1-1	TGTGCCACCAGCAGAGAGGCGGTGAACACTGAAGCTTTCTTT	CATSREAVNTEAFF
.	many	TRBV7-2	TRBJ2-7	TGTGCCAGCAGCTCCCCGTGGCCGGGACGCACCTACGAGCAGTACTTC	CASSSPWPGRTYEQYF
.	many	TRBV6-1	TRBJ1-2	TGTGCCGTACGTCGGGGGGCGGGGAACTATGGCTACACCTTC	CAVRRGAGNYGYTF
.	.	TRBV12-3/TRBV12-4	TRBJ2-1	TGTGCCAGCAGTTTAGGACACCCTGAGCAGTTCTTC	CASSLGHPEQFF
TRBD2	.	TRBV15	TRBJ2-2	TGTGCCACCAGCACCTACCAAGGAGCGGGGACCGGGGAGCTGTTTTTT	CATSTYQGAGTGELFF
.	many	TRBV24-1	TRBJ2-6	TGTGCCACCAGTGATATGACGGCTGGGGCCAACGTCCTGACTTTC	CATSDMTAGANVLTF
TRBD1	.	TRBV20-1	TRBJ1-1	TGCAGTGCCTTCGAGGGGGCGGCGAGCACTGAAGCTTTCTTT	CSAFEGAASTEAFF
.	.	TRBV5-1	TRBJ1-1	TGCGCCAGCAGCTTGATAGGGACTAACACTGAAGCTTTCTTT	CASSLIGTNTEAFF
TRBD2	many	TRBV7-3	TRBJ2-3	TGTGCCAGCAGCATAACTAGCGGGGGGATACCGAATACGCAGTATTTT	CASSITSGGIPNTQYF
.	many	TRBV20-1	TRBJ1-2	TGCAGTGCTCGGGACATTCAACCCTATGGCTACACCTTC	CSARDIQPYGYTF
.	.	TRBV10-3	TRBJ2-1	TGTGCCGTCAGTGTAGGGGGAGGAAGCTCCTACAATGAGCAGTTCTTC	CAVSVGGGSSYNEQFF
TRBD2	.	TRBV20-1	TRBJ2-3	TGCAGTGCTAGAGATCCAGCGGGAGTAACAGATACGCAGTATTTT	CSARDPAGVTDTQYF
.	.	TRBV10-2	TRBJ2-5	TGCGCCAGCAGATCGGGGGCCCTGGAGACCCAGTACTTC	CASRSGALETQYF
.	many	TRBV5-4	TRBJ2-6	TGTGCCAGCAGCTTACCTGGGTTTGGGGCCAACGTCCTGACTTTC	CASSLPGFGANVLTF
.	.	TRBV20-1	TRBJ1-6	TGCAGTGCCAGTAGTAATCAGGGCCGGGATTCACCCCTCCACTTT	CSASSNQGRDSPLHF